These T cell receptor beta chains were read from a single sample in a study of cytomegalovirus exposure and HLA in healthy donors. The protocol was immunoSEQ multiplex PCR, while the TCRdb copy is restricted to in-frame clones and leaves out a portion. The sample yields around 110,000 clones, 74% seen once. The sample consisted of PBMCs. These receptors all come from a young man in good health and CMV-seropositive. Both conserved end residues are part of each CDR3. D genes are given only for firm matches. A row's size may be missing; if present it is once, few, many or a size class.

J gene	clone size	V gene	D gene	CDR3 DNA	CDR3 protein
TRBJ2-1	-	TRBV7-8	-	TGTGCCAGCAGCTTAGGTCTCCGAGCGAGCTCCTACAATGAGCAGTTCTTC	CASSLGLRASSYNEQFF
TRBJ1-1	-	TRBV9	-	TGTGCCAGTGGTACAGGGAACGCTGAAGCTTTCTTT	CASGTGNAEAFF
TRBJ2-7	-	TRBV6-1	TRBD2	TGTGCCAGCACCCTCGGGGGGGTCTACGAGCAGTACTTC	CASTLGGVYEQYF
TRBJ2-2	-	TRBV9	TRBD2	TGTGCCAGCAGCGTAGCTGGGCGGACTAGCGGGGGAATTGACACCGGGGAGCTGTTTTTT	CASSVAGRTSGGIDTGELFF
TRBJ2-2	-	TRBV7-2	TRBD1	TGTGCCAGCAGCGGGACAGTTTCTTACACCGGGGAGCTGTTTTTT	CASSGTVSYTGELFF
TRBJ2-3	-	TRBV5-1	-	TGCGCCAGCAGCTCCCGCCCGAGCGGACCAGATACGCAGTATTTT	CASSSRPSGPDTQYF
TRBJ1-2	-	TRBV2	TRBD1	TGTGCCGAACAGGGGGCCTATGGCTACACCTTC	CAEQGAYGYTF
TRBJ1-6	-	TRBV11-2	TRBD1	TGTGCCAGCAGCCCGAGGGACAGGGTATCACCCCTCCACTTT	CASSPRDRVSPLHF
TRBJ1-1	few	TRBV10-1	-	TGCGCCAGCAGTGCCGGGATGAACACTGAAGCTTTCTTT	CASSAGMNTEAFF
TRBJ1-1	-	TRBV6-1	TRBD1	TGTGCCAGCCCCGGGACAGTGACCCCTGAGGCTTTCTTT	CASPGTVTPEAFF
TRBJ1-1	-	TRBV7-2	-	TGTGCCAGCACCTCGACATCGGCAGGGAAGGCTTTCTTT	CASTSTSAGKAFF
TRBJ1-3	-	TRBV5-1	TRBD1	TGCGCCAGCAGCGTGACAGGGCTATCGTCAGGAAACACCATATATTTT	CASSVTGLSSGNTIYF